This TCR beta chain comes out of a study of T cells in Graves' hyperthyroidism and ophthalmopathy (dated by TCRdb to the late 2010s). Broadly, across the study: Peripheral blood samples were taken at the time of initial diagnosis, prior to any treatment. TCR V-J signatures able to tell the groups apart were searched for in a discovery cohort of some 100 patients, of whom roughly 42 had Graves' ophthalmopathy and around 57 had stable Graves' hyperthyroidism. Whether ophthalmopathy could be predicted prospectively was tested in an independent validation cohort made up of approximately 19 hyperthyroidism patients plus 17 patients who later progressed to ophthalmopathy. The 80 to 100 discovery patients were randomly divided into training and test sets at a 7:3 ratio. In addition, the study compared T-cell repertoires in thyroid tissue and in blood from 6 or 7 Graves' hyperthyroidism patients. Following sampling, methimazole starting at 30 mg daily was given to hyperthyroidism patients, and high-dose intravenous methylprednisolone was given to ophthalmopathy patients. TCR Vbeta CDR3 sequencing of 135 peripheral blood samples (over 40 ophthalmopathy, about 74 hyperthyroidism and approximately 17 progressor patients) is reported in the paper. The paper as a whole reports these results and caveats: In validation, the model predicted progression to ophthalmopathy a median of approximately 6.3 months before onset, with 65% to 71% sensitivity and 72.22% specificity. Sample size was not statistically predetermined, and blinding of investigators to group allocation was not performed. Most expanded thyroid clonotypes (frequency above 0.001) were also detected in blood, suggesting blood repertoires may reflect thyroid immune responses. A 13 V-J signature model separated ophthalmopathy from stable hyperthyroidism, with roughly 88% sensitivity and around 84% specificity in cross-validation and 80%/75% in testing.

The CDR3, from cysteine to phenylalanine, totals 13 residues. Left in the record is the CDR3 DNA by itself, 39 bases read in frame from the first base. CDR1 MNHEY and CDR2 SVGEGT were looked up in the germline V gene. The V and J ends are trimmed by 2 bases and 6 bases, leaving 10 bases between them. Graves' hyperthyroidism was defined as stable when no progression to ophthalmopathy occurred over 18 months of follow-up. Hyperthyroidism patients were newly diagnosed, had a disease duration of under 2 months, and were aged 18 to 65 years. Any patient with an uncontrolled infection, another autoimmune disease, pregnancy or lactation was excluded. Diagnoses relied on clinical symptoms, serum thyroxine and TRAb, thyroid ultrasound and orbital computed tomography. Ficoll-Paque density gradient centrifugation was used to isolate PBMCs from 9.5 to 10 ml of fresh peripheral blood. Trizol reagent was used to extract total RNA, and RNA quality was then checked on an Agilent 2100 Bioanalyzer.

The TCR beta CDR3 regions were amplified from RNA transcripts. A first-round RT-PCR of the TCR CDR3 used the HTBI primer set with the Qiagen OneStep RT-PCR kit. The libraries were constructed in a second round of multiplex PCR and then size-selected and purified. Paired-end sequencing of the libraries was performed with 100 bp reads on an Illumina HiSeq2000. The paper's processing steps were these. Raw data were processed with SOAPnuke, discarding reads with adapters, uncalled bases, mean Phred below 15, or no exact constant-primer or identifier match. COPE v1.2.5 was used to merge the high-quality paired reads, and each unique nucleotide sequence was defined as a clonotype. MiTCR v1.1 was used to align clonotypes to the IMGT TRBV, TRBD and TRBJ reference segments. Analysis was restricted to V-J combinations with a frequency above 0.0001, which covered roughly 99% of repertoires. A TCS score was defined as the ratio of F50 (clonal expansion) to E x V (chaos), with BLOSUM62-based TCRdist applied between CDR3 peptides within each V-J. Welch's t-statistics and random forest reduced 500 to 550 V-J features to 13, which were used in a naive Bayes classifier (R e1071). TCRdb's own reprocessing of the public reads used fastp at Q25 and MiXCR and kept productive beta chains. Rows with a matching CDR3 protein are joined into one entry that keeps the most common DNA and genes. The V and J calls and clone size come from TCRdb's table, not from the authors' own analysis. The sample records hundreds of thousands of distinct CDR3 sequences, approximately 15% of which are singletons. The ten largest clones take up just under 25% of the sample.

Regarding this clonotype: The specificity of this receptor is unknown. A much larger clone differs from this one at a single base, so this may be a read error.

Input material: blood. The TCR sequence derives from a woman aged 25 to 39 with Graves' hyperthyroidism. The sequence links TRBV6-2 or TRBV6-3 to TRBJ1-2; too little of a D gene remains to name it. The nucleotide sequence reads TGTGCCAGCAGTTACCTCGCACTCGATGGCTACACCTTC. It specifies CASSYLALDGYTF.